The 29 T cell receptor beta chains below were found in one sample sequenced in a study of CD4 T cells in relation to SARS-CoV-2 and coronaviruses. The method was immunoSEQ multiplex PCR; TCRdb's version includes in-frame clones alone and lacks a portion of them. The table records about 35,000 clones, roughly 82% of them present only once. Their recognized antigens are unknown. The sample taken for sequencing was memory CD4+ T cells from PBMCs, cultured in vitro. Source of these receptors: an adult with COVID-19.

The V and J genes are TRBV7-9 and TRBJ2-3; possible D gene TRBD2, 6 bases. Germline V gene sequence: CDR1 SEHNR, CDR2 FQNEAQ (reference sequence). V lost 1 base to trimming and J lost 1 base, with 15 bases between them. The length of the CDR3 is 17 residues. The DNA of the CDR3 is TGTGCCAGCAGCTTAGGTTTGCGACTAGGAGGCACAGATACGCAGTATTTT. It translates to CASSLGLRLGGTDTQYF.

This chain uses TRBV7-9 with TRBJ1-2; 10 nucleotides align to TRBD1. From germline, CDR1 is SEHNR and CDR2 FQNEAQ (reference sequence). With 5 bases clipped from V and 2 bases from J, the junction kept 8 bases outside the gene matches. The CDR3 consists of 16 residues. The chain's CDR3 is CASSPRGTGANYGYTF. CDR3 DNA: TGTGCCAGCAGCCCACGGGGGACAGGGGCCAACTATGGCTACACCTTC.

This clone was seen a handful of times. The rearrangement uses TRBV10-3 and TRBJ2-7, with 15 bases fitting TRBD2. The CDR3 consists of 21 residues. The germline V gene encodes CDR1 ENHRY and CDR2 SYGVKD. Losses at the gene ends were 2 bases for V and 1 base for J; bases not matched to a gene: 15. This CDR3 reads CAISEGRSSGLAGGPSYEQYF. The CDR3 coding sequence is TGTGCCATCAGTGAGGGACGGAGTTCGGGACTAGCGGGAGGACCGTCCTACGAGCAGTACTTC.

The genes are TRBV5-1 and TRBJ1-1; D is uncertain. The germline V gene has CDR1 SGHRS and CDR2 YFSETQ. The CDR3 has 15 amino acids. V was shortened by 1 base and J by 2 bases, with 12 bases between the two germline ends. The CDR3 loop reads CASSLSGVDNTEAFF. CDR3 DNA: TGCGCCAGCAGCTTGAGCGGAGTCGATAACACTGAAGCTTTCTTT.

V and J are TRBV12-3 or TRBV12-4 and TRBJ2-3; D is uncertain. V lost 8 bases and J lost 4, with 10 bases in between. The CDR3 totals 12 residues. The CDR3 sequence is CASCSVADTQYF. As DNA, the CDR3 is TGTGCCAGCTGTTCGGTCGCAGATACGCAGTATTTT.

The genes are TRBV19 and TRBJ2-6; D possibly uses TRBD1 or TRBD2 (6 bases each). CDR1 and CDR2 (germline): LNHDA, SQIVND (reference sequence). V was trimmed by 5 bases and J by 1 base, leaving 18 bases between them. The CDR3 is 18 amino acids. CDR3 region: CASSPRGGTRSGANVLTF. The CDR3 nucleotides are TGTGCCAGTAGTCCGAGAGGGGGGACGAGGTCTGGGGCCAACGTCCTGACTTTC.

This chain links TRBV4-2 with TRBJ2-7; TRBD2 aligns across 11 bases. Trimming took 2 bases from V and 3 from J; bases not matched to a gene: 3. The CDR3 consists of 15 residues. CDR1 is LGHNA and CDR2 is YNFKEQ in the germline V gene. The CDR3 DNA reads TGTGCCAGCAGCCAATCCGGGACTAGCGGCTACGAGCAGTACTTC. Amino acids: CASSQSGTSGYEQYF.

The chain couples TRBV3-1 (or the pseudogene TRBV3-2) to TRBJ2-1, with unresolved D. This CDR3 comprises 12 residues. Germline loops: CDR1 LGHDT, CDR2 YNNKEL (reference sequence). V was trimmed by 3 bases and J by 10 bases, leaving 10 bases between them. CDR3 residues: CASSQASAEQFF. In DNA, the CDR3 is TGTGCCAGCAGCCAGGCCAGTGCCGAGCAGTTCTTC.

CDR3: CASSLASGRILNTGELFF. The CDR3 bases are TGTGCCAGCAGCTTGGCTAGCGGGAGAATCCTGAACACCGGGGAGCTGTTTTTT. The chain joins TRBV5-4 to TRBJ2-2; 10 bases align to TRBD2. V was clipped by 0 bases and J by 1 base; unmatched bases: 6. There are 18 residues in the CDR3. Germline lookup yields CDR1 SGHNT and CDR2 YYREEE (reference sequence).

The gene calls are TRBV14 and TRBJ2-3; 9 nucleotides match TRBD1. The ends lost 5 bases at V and 1 base at J; junction bases unmatched: 4. The CDR3 spans 15 residues. CDR1 and CDR2 from the germline V gene are SGHDN and FVKESK. The CDR3 bases are TGTGCCAGCAGCACCCGGACAGGGGGCACAGATACGCAGTATTTT. Translated: CASSTRTGGTDTQYF. The variable domain in full, completed from reference TRBV14 and TRBJ2-3, reads EAGVTQFPSHSVIEKGQTVTLRCDPISGHDNLYWYRRVMGKEIKFLLHFVKESKQDESGMPNNRFLAERTGGTYSTLKVQPAELEDSGVYFCASSTRTGGTDTQYFGPGTRLTVL.

V gene TRBV10-3 combines with J gene TRBJ1-6; 11 positions agree with TRBD1. With 3 bases clipped from V and 11 bases from J, the junction kept 3 bases outside the gene matches. Looked up from germline, CDR1 is ENHRY and CDR2 is SYGVKD. CDR3 length equals 14 residues. The CDR3 sequence is CAISDGTGGTPLHF. The CDR3 DNA sequence: TGTGCCATCAGTGACGGGACAGGGGGAACACCCCTCCACTTT.

The J gene is TRBJ2-7, the V gene TRBV2, with D possibly being TRBD1 (5 bases). The CDR3 covers 15 residues. The V end lost 1 base, the J end lost 6 bases, and 16 bases lay between the germline ends. In germline, CDR1 is SNHLY, CDR2 FYNNEI. The CDR3 spells CASSEEAGLDAEQYF. The CDR3 region has the DNA TGTGCCAGCAGTGAAGAGGCAGGGCTTGACGCCGAGCAGTACTTC. Full variable domain (missing parts from reference TRBV2 and TRBJ2-7): EPEVTQTPSHQVTQMGQEVILRCVPISNHLYFYWYRQILGQKVEFLVSFYNNEISEKSEIFDDQFSVERPDGSNFTLKIRSTKLEDSAMYFCASSEEAGLDAEQYFGPGTRLTVT.

This rearrangement joins TRBV27 to TRBJ1-1; D gene ambiguous. The germline V gene has CDR1 MNHEY and CDR2 SMNVEV (reference sequence). The ends were cut back, 7 bases at V and 11 bases at J, with 14 bases in the middle. The CDR3 is made up of 11 amino acids. This chain's CDR3 is CASTDFFTAFF. For the CDR3, the DNA is TGTGCCAGCACGGATTTTTTCACGGCTTTCTTT.

This chain uses TRBV6-2 or TRBV6-3 with TRBJ2-1; TRBD2 is a possible D gene (6 bases). This CDR3 has 20 amino acids. CDR1 and CDR2 from the germline V gene are MNHEY and SVGEGT. V was trimmed by 3 bases and J by 1 base, leaving 25 bases between them. As DNA, the CDR3 is TGTGCCAGCAGTTATGGGAGGTGGTACGGAAGGACCCAATCCTACAATGAGCAGTTCTTC. Amino acid sequence: CASSYGRWYGRTQSYNEQFF.

The chain is built from TRBV7-6 and TRBJ2-5; 12 bases fit TRBD2. The CDR3 extends over 16 amino acids. V was clipped by 4 bases and J by 4 bases; unmatched bases: 7. Per the germline V gene, CDR1 is SGHVS and CDR2 is FNYEAQ. CDR3 protein: CASSWGASGRGETQYF. The CDR3 DNA follows: TGTGCCAGCAGCTGGGGGGCTAGCGGGAGGGGAGAGACCCAGTACTTC.

The chain couples TRBV30 to TRBJ1-1; TRBD1 is a possible D gene (5 bases). The V end lost 4 bases, the J end lost 4 bases, and 10 bases lay between the germline ends. CDR1 and CDR2 from the germline V gene are GTSNPN and SVGIG (reference sequence). This CDR3 contains 12 residues. The CDR3 protein is CAWTSGVTEAFF. DNA for the CDR3: TGTGCCTGGACCTCGGGGGTCACTGAAGCTTTCTTT.

The chain carries TRBV9 and TRBJ2-2; no clear D. Looked up from germline, CDR1 is SGDLS and CDR2 is YYNGEE. V lost 4 bases and J 3 bases, leaving 10 bases between the germline ends. The CDR3 contains 14 residues. The CDR3 loop reads CASSLFVDTGELFF. As DNA, the CDR3 is TGTGCCAGCAGCCTCTTCGTCGACACCGGGGAGCTGTTTTTT.

The chain uses TRBV24-1 and TRBJ2-1, with 11 bases aligning to TRBD2. Germline lookup yields CDR1 KGHDR and CDR2 SFDVKD. Trimming took 4 bases from V and 0 from J; bases not matched to a gene: 4. The CDR3 is 17 amino acids. The CDR3 sequence is CATSEPGLAASYNEQFF. CDR3 sequence (DNA): TGTGCCACCAGTGAACCGGGACTAGCGGCCTCCTACAATGAGCAGTTCTTC.

This clone was detected a few times. The chain links TRBV5-3 to TRBJ2-5; the D gene is possibly TRBD1 (5 bases). TRBV5-3 is given ORF status, its function remaining uncertain. The CDR3 runs 16 residues. The V gene lost 6 bases and the J gene lost 2 bases, with 20 bases spanning the gap. As DNA, the CDR3 is TGTGCCAGAAACGGGCCCAGGGTGAACGAGCAAGAGACCCAGTACTTC. Translated, it gives CARNGPRVNEQETQYF.

The chain combines TRBV12-3 or TRBV12-4 with TRBJ2-3; D is undetermined. CDR3 length: 13 residues. The V end lost 1 base, the J end lost 4 bases, and 6 bases lay between the germline ends. The DNA of the CDR3 is TGTGCCAGCAGTTTAGATCTTCCAGATACGCAGTATTTT. Translation: CASSLDLPDTQYF.

V and J are TRBV5-1 and TRBJ2-2; 12 bases map to TRBD2. Per germline, CDR1 SGHRS and CDR2 YFSETQ. This CDR3 contains 16 residues. After removal of 3 bases from V and 4 bases from J, the junction contained 4 bases not matched to a gene. CDR3 DNA sequence: TGCGCCAGCAGCTCCGGACTAGCGGGACCCACCGGGGAGCTGTTTTTT. Translating it yields CASSSGLAGPTGELFF.

The rearrangement uses TRBV20-1 and TRBJ2-3, with 7 bases aligning to TRBD1. Germline CDR1 and CDR2: DFQATT and SNEGSKA (reference sequence). The V gene end was trimmed by 3 bases and the J gene end by 6 bases; junction bases not matched to a gene: 12. The length of the CDR3 is 15 residues. CDR3 sequence: CSASQDRAERDTQYF. CDR3 DNA sequence: TGCAGTGCTAGTCAAGACAGGGCAGAGAGGGATACGCAGTATTTT.

The chain carries TRBV11-2 and TRBJ2-1; D remains ambiguous. CDR1 is SGHAT, CDR2 FQNNGV, per germline. Trimming cost V 1 base and J 9 bases, with 7 bases left between them. The CDR3 sequence is 12 residues long. The CDR3 here is CASSLGSFEQFF. The DNA for the CDR3 is TGTGCCAGCAGCTTAGGTAGCTTTGAGCAGTTCTTC.

The V and J genes are TRBV20-1 and TRBJ2-4; perhaps TRBD1 as D (6 bases). The CDR3 spans 15 residues. Germline CDR1 and CDR2: DFQATT and SNEGSKA (reference sequence). V was pared by 3 bases and J by 6 bases, with 18 bases between. The CDR3 DNA reads TGCAGTGCTAGTTTGGGCAACAGGGTACTAAACATTCAGTACTTC. This gives the protein CSASLGNRVLNIQYF.

The chain links TRBV7-3 to TRBJ2-5; D not resolved. CDR1 and CDR2 (germline): SGHTA, FQGTGA. This CDR3 has 13 amino acids. V lost 1 base and J lost 5, with 8 bases in between. The CDR3 protein is CASSLRMGETQYF. CDR3 DNA: TGTGCCAGCAGCTTAAGGATGGGGGAGACCCAGTACTTC.

The chain is built from TRBV7-2 and TRBJ2-7; 9 bases are a match to TRBD2. The junction had 10 bases not matched to a gene; V was cut back by 3 bases and J by 4 bases. There are 16 residues in the CDR3. Germline V lookup: CDR1 SGHTA, CDR2 FQGNSA. The chain's CDR3 is CASSFLSGRVPYEQYF. CDR3 DNA: TGTGCCAGCAGCTTTCTTAGCGGGAGAGTCCCTTACGAGCAGTACTTC.

The chain combines TRBV25-1 with TRBJ2-5; possibly TRBD2 for D (6 bases). There are 14 residues in the CDR3. Per the germline V gene, CDR1 is MGHDK and CDR2 is SYGVNS. V lost 6 bases, J lost 1 base, and 12 bases lay in between. DNA of the CDR3: TGTGCCAGCAGCAGGGACTGGGGCCAAGAGACCCAGTACTTC. This sequence encodes CASSRDWGQETQYF.

CDR3: CASQSGDTEAFF. For the CDR3, the DNA is TGCGCCTCCCAGTCGGGGGACACTGAAGCTTTCTTT. This chain uses TRBV10-2 with TRBJ1-1; perhaps TRBD1 as D (5 bases). The ends were cut back, 11 bases at V and 3 bases at J, with 13 bases in the middle. The CDR3 contains 12 residues. Looked up from germline, CDR1 is WSHSY and CDR2 is SAAADI.

In this sample, this clone turned up once. This chain joins TRBV28 and TRBJ2-7; 9 bases are a match to TRBD1. The CDR3 is made up of 14 amino acids. The V gene end was trimmed by 5 bases and the J gene end by 6 bases; junction bases not matched to a gene: 8. CDR1 and CDR2 (germline): MDHEN, SYDVKM. The CDR3 spells CASSSRDRVREQYF. In DNA, the CDR3 is TGTGCCAGCAGTAGCCGGGACAGGGTTCGCGAGCAGTACTTC.